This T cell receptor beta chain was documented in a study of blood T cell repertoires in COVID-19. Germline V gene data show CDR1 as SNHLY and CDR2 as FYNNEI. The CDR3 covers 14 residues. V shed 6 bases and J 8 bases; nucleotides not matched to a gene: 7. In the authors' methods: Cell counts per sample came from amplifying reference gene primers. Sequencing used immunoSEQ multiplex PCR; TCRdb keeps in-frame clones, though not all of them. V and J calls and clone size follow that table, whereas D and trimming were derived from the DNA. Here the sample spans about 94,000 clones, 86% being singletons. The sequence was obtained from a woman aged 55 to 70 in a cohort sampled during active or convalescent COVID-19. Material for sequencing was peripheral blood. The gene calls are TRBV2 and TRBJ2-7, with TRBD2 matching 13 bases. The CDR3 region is CASRRLAGGPQQYF. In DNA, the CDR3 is TGTGCCAGCAGAAGACTAGCGGGGGGCCCGCAGCAGTACTTC.